The 25 T cell receptor beta chains below were found in one sample sequenced in a study of T-cell reconstitution after alpha-beta-depleted transplantation in children. During its preparation, the TCRbeta library received unique molecular identifiers. MiXCR, run by TCRdb on the PCR reads, gives a single entry per CDR3 protein. This sample carries fewer than 550,000 distinct CDR3 sequences, around 10% of them seen once, and the ten largest clones take 11% to 15%. The sequencing here drew on PBMCs, mostly from graft donor cells, taken 180 days after TCRalphabeta/CD19-depleted stem cell transplant. Receptor source: a female patient aged 2-9 years who had a stem cell transplant for aplastic anemia, so the T cells may come from the graft donor.

The CDR3 sequence: CASSPRTTYEQYV. The DNA for the CDR3 is TGTGCCAGCAGTCCCCGGACTACCTACGAGCAGTACGTC. V gene TRBV6-1 combines with J gene TRBJ2-7; weak D call: TRBD2 (6 bases). This CDR3 region has 13 residues. V lost 5 bases, J lost 2 bases, and 10 bases lay in between. Germline CDR1 reads MNHNS; CDR2 reads SASEGT.

This clonotype turned up a few times. This chain links TRBV6-1 with TRBJ2-7, with 12 positions matching TRBD2. This CDR3 region has 18 residues. Germline CDR1 is MNHNS and CDR2 is SASEGT. The V and J ends lost 6 bases and 3 bases, in that order; junction bases with no gene match: 15. CDR3 sequence: CASRSPHLAGGPDYEQYF. DNA for the CDR3: TGTGCCAGCAGATCCCCCCACCTAGCGGGAGGGCCTGACTACGAGCAGTACTTC.

The rearrangement links TRBV21-1 to TRBJ1-5; the table assigns TRBD1, which was not confirmed against the DNA. TRBV21-1 is a pseudogene segment. The CDR3 loop spans 20 amino acids. This CDR3 reads CASSKVEQGIYPDHNQPQHF. The CDR3 bases are TGTGCCAGCAGCAAAGTCGAGCAGGGAATTTATCCCGACCATAATCAGCCCCAGCATTTT.

CDR3 DNA: TGTGCCAGCAGTTGGTCCGGGACAGTCAATTCACCCCTCCACTTT. It yields the protein CASSWSGTVNSPLHF. This chain joins TRBV12-3 or TRBV12-4 and TRBJ1-6, with 7 positions matching TRBD1. The V gene end was trimmed by 4 bases and the J gene end by 7 bases; junction bases not matched to a gene: 7. The CDR3 has 15 residues.

This chain's CDR3 is CASSYSTANYGYTF. The CDR3 nucleotides are TGTGCCAGCAGTTACTCGACTGCAAACTATGGCTACACCTTC. The chain carries TRBV6-5 and TRBJ1-2; D unresolved. V was pared by 0 bases and J by 2 bases, with 7 bases between. CDR1 is MNHEY, CDR2 SVGAGI, per germline. CDR3 length: 14 residues.

This clonotype was detected ten times or more. This chain joins TRBV4-2 and TRBJ1-2; TRBD1 matches at 9 bases. Trimming removed 0 bases from V and 4 bases from J; junction bases left unmatched: 6. Looked up from germline, CDR1 is LGHNA and CDR2 is YNFKEQ. The CDR3 covers 16 residues. CDR3 sequence (DNA): TGTGCCAGCAGCCAAGATCCGGGACAGGGAATCTATGGCTACACCTTC. Encoded protein: CASSQDPGQGIYGYTF.

This chain uses TRBV27 with TRBJ2-7; D unclear. The germline V and J ends were trimmed by 8 bases and 5 bases, with 7 bases remaining between them. The CDR3 loop spans 10 amino acids. CDR1 and CDR2 from the germline V gene are MNHEY and SMNVEV (reference sequence). CDR3 DNA: TGTGCCAGCGACCCAGACGAGCAGTACGTC. Translating gives CASDPDEQYV.

This clonotype was seen many times. The chain combines TRBV29-1 with TRBJ2-6, with D perhaps matching TRBD2 (5 bases). Trimming took 4 bases from V and 2 from J, leaving 9 bases between them. This CDR3 has 14 residues. Germline-derived CDR1 and CDR2 are SQVTM and ANQGSEA. The DNA of the CDR3 is TGCAGCGTTGTGTCCGGGACTGGGGCCAACGTCCTGACTTTC. Amino acid sequence: CSVVSGTGANVLTF.

This clonotype was recorded a few times. The rearrangement joins TRBV7-9 to TRBJ1-1; TRBD1 might be the D (5 bases). V was shortened by 2 bases and J by 0 bases, with 16 bases between the two germline ends. CDR3 length: 17 residues. Germline V CDR1 and CDR2: SEHNR, FQNEAQ (reference sequence). The DNA of the CDR3 is TGTGCCAGCAGCTTACCCTTTCTGGGGGAGATGAACACTGAAGCTTTCTTT. Translated: CASSLPFLGEMNTEAFF.

This clonotype has at least ten counts. The chain links TRBV25-1 to TRBJ2-1; 9 positions match TRBD1. The CDR3 runs 15 residues. CDR1 is MGHDK and CDR2 is SYGVNS in the germline V gene. The J segment lost 7 bases and the V segment lost 3 bases, leaving 7 bases of the junction unmatched. Here the CDR3 reads CASSDTGGSRNEQFF. The CDR3 coding sequence is TGTGCCAGCAGTGATACAGGGGGCTCTCGGAATGAGCAGTTCTTC. The variable domain in full, with the rest retrieved from reference TRBV25-1 and TRBJ2-1, is EADIYQTPRYLVIGTGKKITLECSQTMGHDKMYWYQQDPGMELHLIHYSYGVNSTEKGDLSSESTVSRIRTEHFPLTLESARPSHTSQYLCASSDTGGSRNEQFFGPGTRLTVL.

This clonotype occurred a few times. The chain joins TRBV4-1 to TRBJ2-6, with 8 bases matching TRBD1. V dropped 5 bases and J dropped 0; count of bases not matched to a gene: 6. This CDR3 has 17 amino acids. Germline loops: CDR1 MGHRA, CDR2 YSYEKL. The CDR3 bases are TGCGCCAGCAGCTGGGGACAGGTGAGCTCTGGGGCCAACGTCCTGACTTTC. It encodes CASSWGQVSSGANVLTF.

The chain recombines TRBV27 with TRBJ2-3, with D possibly called TRBD1 or TRBD2 (5 bases each). The germline gives CDR1 MNHEY, CDR2 SMNVEV (reference sequence). CDR3 length: 16 amino acids. The V end was cut by 3 bases, the J end by 1 base, with 14 bases between. For the CDR3, the DNA is TGTGCCAGCAGTTTCCTCGGGGTGACAGGCACAGATACGCAGTATTTT. Protein product: CASSFLGVTGTDTQYF.

The chain's CDR3 is CSVEALAGKDTFSYNEQFF. DNA of the CDR3: TGCAGCGTTGAAGCGCTAGCGGGAAAGGATACCTTCTCCTACAATGAGCAGTTCTTC. This chain links TRBV29-1 with TRBJ2-1; 9 bases line up with TRBD2. The CDR3 loop spans 19 amino acids. The germline V gene has CDR1 SQVTM and CDR2 ANQGSEA. V was pared by 1 base and J by 0 bases, with 13 bases of the junction left unmatched.

In this sample, this clonotype turned up a few times. The chain couples TRBV20-1 to TRBJ2-7; TRBD2 agrees at 7 bases. This CDR3 has 13 residues. Germline V gene lookup returns CDR1 DFQATT and CDR2 SNEGSKA (reference sequence). The CDR3 region is CRAVETSFYEQYV. In DNA form, the CDR3 reads TGCAGGGCCGTCGAGACTAGCTTTTACGAGCAGTACGTC.

The gene calls are TRBV30 and TRBJ2-3; the D gene is possibly TRBD2 (6 bases). The CDR3 loop spans 14 amino acids. In germline, CDR1 is GTSNPN, CDR2 SVGIG (reference sequence). V was cut by 2 bases and J by 0 bases, with 9 bases left in between. CDR3 amino acids: CAWSQRVSTDTQYF. CDR3 in DNA: TGTGCCTGGAGTCAGCGGGTTAGCACAGATACGCAGTATTTT.

V usage is TRBV9 and J usage is TRBJ2-1; no clear D. This CDR3 is built from 16 residues. CDR1 and CDR2 (germline): SGDLS, YYNGEE. V was trimmed by 3 bases and J by 7 bases, leaving 20 bases between them. CDR3 residues: CASSGRRAEILNEQFF. DNA of the CDR3: TGTGCCAGCAGCGGCCGCCGCGCGGAGATTTTGAATGAGCAGTTCTTC.

The table lists this clonotype with a few counts. The chain's CDR3 is CASSTTRGLGAKNIQYF. CDR3 nucleotides: TGTGCCAGCAGCACCACTAGGGGTCTGGGAGCCAAAAACATTCAGTACTTC. The gene calls are TRBV28 and TRBJ2-4; D may correspond to TRBD1 or TRBD2 (5 bases each). V was cut by 6 bases and J by 0 bases, with 18 bases left in between. Germline CDR1 reads MDHEN; CDR2 reads SYDVKM. The CDR3 is 17 residues long.

The chain is built from TRBV5-6 and TRBJ2-1; D unresolved. The V and J ends lost 3 bases and 10 bases respectively, with 8 bases between them. CDR1 is SGHDT, CDR2 YYEEEE, per germline. CDR3 size: 11 residues. The CDR3 DNA reads as TGTGCCAGCAGCTATCCCCCAGAGCAGTTCTTC. Translating gives CASSYPPEQFF.

This clonotype was detected only a few times. A much larger clone differs from this one at a single base, so this may be a read error. This chain joins TRBV6-2 or TRBV6-3 and TRBJ2-5; 8 nucleotides agree with TRBD1. V shed 5 bases and J 3 bases; nucleotides not matched to a gene: 2. Germline values: CDR1 MNHEY, CDR2 SVGEGT. The CDR3 contains 13 residues. The CDR3 is CASSGQGEETQYF. CDR3 nucleotides: TGTGCCAGCAGTGGACAGGGAGAAGAGACCCAGTACTTC.

The chain recombines TRBV27 with TRBJ1-2, with D maybe TRBD1 (5 bases). CDR1 and CDR2 from the germline V gene are MNHEY and SMNVEV (reference sequence). Trimming took off 0 bases at V and 4 bases at J, with 18 bases between the two ends. This CDR3 spans 17 amino acids. CDR3 sequence reads: CASSLSPLGGFSYGYTF. CDR3 DNA: TGTGCCAGCAGTTTATCCCCTCTGGGGGGATTTAGCTATGGCTACACCTTC.

The rearrangement joins TRBV7-2 to TRBJ2-7; tentative D call: TRBD1 (5 bases). Per germline, CDR1 SGHTA and CDR2 FQGNSA. The CDR3 consists of 15 residues. V lost 2 bases and J 2 bases, leaving 13 bases between the germline ends. Written as DNA, the CDR3 is TGTGCCAGCAGCTTATATATCCAGGGCGCCTACGAGCAGTACGTC. It translates to CASSLYIQGAYEQYV.

The rearrangement joins TRBV18 to TRBJ2-5; D is possibly TRBD1 (6 bases). CDR3 length: 14 amino acids. V gave up 3 bases and J gave up 3 bases, with 11 bases separating them. The germline V gene has CDR1 KGHSH and CDR2 LQKENI. The CDR3 protein is CASSPPTGKETQYF. The CDR3 bases are TGTGCCAGCTCACCGCCTACAGGGAAAGAGACCCAGTACTTC.

This clonotype has just a few counts. The rearrangement joins TRBV14 to TRBJ2-3, with 7 bases matching TRBD2. The V gene's germline CDR1 is SGHDN and CDR2 FVKESK. The CDR3 extends over 15 amino acids. Trimming removed 4 bases from V and 6 bases from J; junction bases left unmatched: 10. Here the CDR3 DNA reads TGTGCCAGCAGCCCCCCGCCCGGGAGGTCGGATACGCAGTATTTT. This encodes CASSPPPGRSDTQYF.

This clonotype was observed a few times. The CDR3 protein is CASSPLRSAGAQDTQYF. The CDR3 bases are TGTGCCAGCAGCCCACTTCGCTCAGCGGGAGCCCAGGATACGCAGTATTTT. The chain is built from TRBV11-2 and TRBJ2-3; 8 bases are shared with TRBD2. Germline V gives CDR1 SGHAT, CDR2 FQNNGV. The CDR3 sequence is 17 residues long. The V segment lost 5 bases and the J segment 6 bases; nucleotides outside the gene matches: 16. The whole variable domain, filled in from reference TRBV11-2 and TRBJ2-3, reads EAGVAQSPRYKIIEKRQSVAFWCNPISGHATLYWYQQILGQGPKLLIQFQNNGVVDDSQLPKDRFSAERLKGVDSTLKIQPAKLEDSAVYLCASSPLRSAGAQDTQYFGPGTRLTVL.

This chain links TRBV7-2 with TRBJ2-7, with TRBD2 matching 7 bases. There are 11 residues in the CDR3. The ends lost 5 bases at V and 12 bases at J; junction bases unmatched: 7. Germline CDR1 SGHTA, CDR2 FQGNSA. The CDR3, as DNA: TGTGCCAGCAGCGCCGGAGCGGGATTGTACGTC. As protein: CASSAGAGLYV.